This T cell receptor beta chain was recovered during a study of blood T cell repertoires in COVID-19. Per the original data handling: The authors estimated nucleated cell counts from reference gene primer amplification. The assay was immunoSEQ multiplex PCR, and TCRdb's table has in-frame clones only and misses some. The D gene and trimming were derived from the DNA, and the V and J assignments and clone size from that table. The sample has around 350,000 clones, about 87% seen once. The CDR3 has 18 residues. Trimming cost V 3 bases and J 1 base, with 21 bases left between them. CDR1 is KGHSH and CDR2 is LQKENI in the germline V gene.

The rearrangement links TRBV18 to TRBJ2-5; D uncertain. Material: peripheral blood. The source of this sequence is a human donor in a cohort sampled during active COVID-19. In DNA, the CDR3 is TGTGCCAGCTCACCGTATTCGTCCGAGGTCGGCTTCCAAGAGACCCAGTACTTC. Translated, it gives CASSPYSSEVGFQETQYF.